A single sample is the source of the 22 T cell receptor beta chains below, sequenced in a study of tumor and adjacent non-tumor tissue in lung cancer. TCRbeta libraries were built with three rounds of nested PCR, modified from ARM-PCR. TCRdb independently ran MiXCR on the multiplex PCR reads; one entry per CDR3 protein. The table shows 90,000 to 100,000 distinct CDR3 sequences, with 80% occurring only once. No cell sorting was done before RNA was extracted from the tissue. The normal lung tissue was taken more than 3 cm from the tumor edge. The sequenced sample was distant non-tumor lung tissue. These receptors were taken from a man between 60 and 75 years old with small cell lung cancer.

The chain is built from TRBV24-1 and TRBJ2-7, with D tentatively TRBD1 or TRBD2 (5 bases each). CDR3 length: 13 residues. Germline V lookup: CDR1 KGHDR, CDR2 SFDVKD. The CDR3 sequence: CAISEQGANEQYV. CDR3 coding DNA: TGTGCCATCAGTGAGCAGGGAGCGAATGAGCAGTACGTC.

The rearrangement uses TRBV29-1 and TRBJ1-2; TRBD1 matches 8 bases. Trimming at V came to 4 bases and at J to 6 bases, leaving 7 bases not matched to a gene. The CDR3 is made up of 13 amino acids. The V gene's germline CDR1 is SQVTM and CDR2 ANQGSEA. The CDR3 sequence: CSVVRDRLDGYTF. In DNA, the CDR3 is TGCAGCGTTGTAAGGGACAGGCTTGATGGCTACACCTTC.

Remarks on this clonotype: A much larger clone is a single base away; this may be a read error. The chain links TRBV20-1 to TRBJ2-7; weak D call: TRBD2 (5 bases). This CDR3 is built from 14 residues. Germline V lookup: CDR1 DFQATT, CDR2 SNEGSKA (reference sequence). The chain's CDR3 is CSTRDSRQSYEQYF. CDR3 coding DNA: TGCAGTACTAGAGATTCTAGGCAGTCCTACGAGCAGTACTTC.

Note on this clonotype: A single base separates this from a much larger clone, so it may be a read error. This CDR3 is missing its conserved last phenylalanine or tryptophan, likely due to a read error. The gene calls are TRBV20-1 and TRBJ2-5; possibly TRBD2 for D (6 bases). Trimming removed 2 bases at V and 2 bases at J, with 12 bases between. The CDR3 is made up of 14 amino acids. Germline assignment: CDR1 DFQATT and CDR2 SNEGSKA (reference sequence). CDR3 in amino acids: CSARRRGLQETQYL. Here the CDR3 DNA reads TGCAGTGCTAGAAGGAGGGGACTGCAAGAGACCCAGTACCTC.

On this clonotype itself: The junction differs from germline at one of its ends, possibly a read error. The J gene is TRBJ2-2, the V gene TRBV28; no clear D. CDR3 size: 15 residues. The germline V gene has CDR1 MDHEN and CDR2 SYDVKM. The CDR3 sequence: CPSSFGSATTGELFF. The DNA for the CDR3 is TGTCCCAGCAGTTTCGGATCCGCGACCACCGGGGAGCTGTTTTTT. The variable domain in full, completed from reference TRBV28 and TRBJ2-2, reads DVKVTQSSRYLVKRTGEKVFLECVQDMDHENMFWYRQDPGLGLRLIYFSYDVKMKEKGDIPEGYSVSREKKERFSLILESASTNQTSMYLCPSSFGSATTGELFFGEGSRLTVL.

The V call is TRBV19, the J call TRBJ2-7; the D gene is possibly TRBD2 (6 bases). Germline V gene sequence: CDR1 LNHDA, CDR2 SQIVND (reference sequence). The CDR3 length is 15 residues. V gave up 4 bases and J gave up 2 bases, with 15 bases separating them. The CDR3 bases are TGTGCCAGTAGTAAACATTCTAGCGTCCCCTACGAGCAGTACTTC. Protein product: CASSKHSSVPYEQYF.

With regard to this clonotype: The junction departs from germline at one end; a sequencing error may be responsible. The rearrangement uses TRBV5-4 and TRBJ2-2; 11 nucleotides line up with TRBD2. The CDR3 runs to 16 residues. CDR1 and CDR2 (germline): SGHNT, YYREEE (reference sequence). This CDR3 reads CASSFTSGSGTGELVF. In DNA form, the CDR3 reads TGTGCCAGTAGCTTTACTAGCGGGAGCGGAACCGGGGAGCTGGTTTTT. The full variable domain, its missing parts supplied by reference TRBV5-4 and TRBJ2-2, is ETGVTQSPTHLIKTRGQQVTLRCSSQSGHNTVSWYQQALGQGPQFIFQYYREEENGRGNFPPRFSGLQFPNYSSELNVNALELDDSALYLCASSFTSGSGTGELVFGEGSRLTVL.

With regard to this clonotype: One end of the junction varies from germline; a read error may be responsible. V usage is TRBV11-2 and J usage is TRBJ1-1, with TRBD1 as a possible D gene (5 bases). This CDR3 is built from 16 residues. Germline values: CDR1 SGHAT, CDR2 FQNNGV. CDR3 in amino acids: CASLQPWRGINTEAIF. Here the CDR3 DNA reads TGTGCCAGCCTACAGCCATGGCGGGGGATAAACACTGAAGCTATCTTT.

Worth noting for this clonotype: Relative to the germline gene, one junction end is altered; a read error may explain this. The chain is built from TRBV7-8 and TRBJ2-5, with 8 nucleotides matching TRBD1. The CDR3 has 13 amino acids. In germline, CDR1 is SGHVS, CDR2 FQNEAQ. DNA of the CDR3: TGTGCCGGCAGCCGAGACAGGGGAGAGACCCAGTATTTC. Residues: CAGSRDRGETQYF.

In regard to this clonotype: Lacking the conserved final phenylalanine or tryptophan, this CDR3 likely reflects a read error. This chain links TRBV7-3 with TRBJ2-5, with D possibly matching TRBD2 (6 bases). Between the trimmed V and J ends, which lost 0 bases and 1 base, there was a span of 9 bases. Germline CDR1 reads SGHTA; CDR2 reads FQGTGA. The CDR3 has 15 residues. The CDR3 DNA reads TGTGCCAGCAGCTTAACTCCGGGACTCCAAGAGACCCAGTACCTC. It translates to CASSLTPGLQETQYL.

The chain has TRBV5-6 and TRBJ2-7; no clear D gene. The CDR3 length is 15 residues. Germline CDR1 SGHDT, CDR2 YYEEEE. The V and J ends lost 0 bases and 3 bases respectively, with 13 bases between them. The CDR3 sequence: CASSLGQTNFYEQYF. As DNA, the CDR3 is TGTGCCAGCAGCTTGGGTCAGACCAACTTCTACGAGCAGTACTTC.

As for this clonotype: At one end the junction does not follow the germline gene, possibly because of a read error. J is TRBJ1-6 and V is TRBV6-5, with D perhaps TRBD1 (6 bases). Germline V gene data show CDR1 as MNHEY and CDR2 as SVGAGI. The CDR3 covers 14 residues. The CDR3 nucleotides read TGCGCCAGCAGTTCGGGACAAATTAATTCACCCCTCCACTTT. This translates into CASSSGQINSPLHF.

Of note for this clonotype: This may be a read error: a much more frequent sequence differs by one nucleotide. In nucleotides, the CDR3 is TGTGCCAGCTCGTCGGCCAGGGCTGGCACAGATACGCAGTATTTT. It is translated as CASSSARAGTDTQYF. The chain recombines TRBV18 with TRBJ2-3, with a possible D match to TRBD1 (5 bases). The CDR3 extends over 15 amino acids. Germline V gene sequence: CDR1 KGHSH, CDR2 LQKENI. The germline V and J ends were trimmed by 6 bases and 1 base, with 14 bases remaining between them.

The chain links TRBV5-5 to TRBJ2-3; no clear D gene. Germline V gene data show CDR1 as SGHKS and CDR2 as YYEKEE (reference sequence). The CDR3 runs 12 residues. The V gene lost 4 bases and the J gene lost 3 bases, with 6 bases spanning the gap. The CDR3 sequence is CASSQKTDTQYF. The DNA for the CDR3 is TGTGCCAGCAGCCAAAAGACAGATACGCAGTATTTT.

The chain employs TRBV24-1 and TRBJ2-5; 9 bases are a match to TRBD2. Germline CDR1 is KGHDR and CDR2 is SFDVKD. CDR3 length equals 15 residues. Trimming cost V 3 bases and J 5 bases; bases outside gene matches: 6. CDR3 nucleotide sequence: TGTGCCACCAGTGATCCCCGTACTAGCGGGGAGACCCAGTACTTC. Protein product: CATSDPRTSGETQYF.

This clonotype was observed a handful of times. The CDR3 sequence is CASSYGTGSTATQYF. The DNA of the CDR3 is TGTGCTAGTAGCTACGGGACAGGGTCCACCGCTACGCAGTATTTT. This chain connects TRBV6-1 to TRBJ2-3, with 9 bases lining up with TRBD1. CDR3 length: 15 residues. CDR1 and CDR2 (germline): MNHNS, SASEGT.

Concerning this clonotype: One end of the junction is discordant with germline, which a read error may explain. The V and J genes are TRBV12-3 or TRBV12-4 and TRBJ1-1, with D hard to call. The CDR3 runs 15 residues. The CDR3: CASNYIHGEDTEALF. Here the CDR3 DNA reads TGTGCCAGCAACTATATACATGGGGAAGACACTGAAGCTTTGTTT.

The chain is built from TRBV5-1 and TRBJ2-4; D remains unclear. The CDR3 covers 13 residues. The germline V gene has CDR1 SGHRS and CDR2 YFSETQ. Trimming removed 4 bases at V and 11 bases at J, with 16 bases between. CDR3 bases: TGCGCCAGCAGCGCCTCCATCGAGGATCTTCAGTACTTC. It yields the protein CASSASIEDLQYF.

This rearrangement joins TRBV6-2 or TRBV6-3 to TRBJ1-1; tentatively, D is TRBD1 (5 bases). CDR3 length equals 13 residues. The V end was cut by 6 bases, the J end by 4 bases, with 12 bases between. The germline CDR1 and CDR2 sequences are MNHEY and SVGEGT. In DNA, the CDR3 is TGTGCCAGCAGACTAGACAGCCTCACTGAAGCTTTCTTT. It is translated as CASRLDSLTEAFF.

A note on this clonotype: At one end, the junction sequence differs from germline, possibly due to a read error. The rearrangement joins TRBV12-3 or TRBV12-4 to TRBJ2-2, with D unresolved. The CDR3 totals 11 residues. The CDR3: CTSSLTGELFF. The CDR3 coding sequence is TGTACCAGCAGTTTAACCGGGGAGCTGTTTTTT.

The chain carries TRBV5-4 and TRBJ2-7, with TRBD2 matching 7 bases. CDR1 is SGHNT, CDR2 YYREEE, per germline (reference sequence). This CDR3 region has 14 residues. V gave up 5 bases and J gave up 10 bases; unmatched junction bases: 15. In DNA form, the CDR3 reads TGTGCCAGCAGTCGCGGGACTAACTATTCCGGACAGTACGTC. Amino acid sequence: CASSRGTNYSGQYV.

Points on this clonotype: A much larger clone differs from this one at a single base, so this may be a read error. CDR3 in DNA: TGTGCCAGCAGTGATGGGACTAGCGGGAGGGCCAGAGAGATCCAGTACTTC. Encoded protein: CASSDGTSGRAREIQYF. V usage is TRBV28 and J usage is TRBJ2-5; 16 nucleotides align to TRBD2. Per germline, CDR1 MDHEN and CDR2 SYDVKM. The CDR3 extends over 17 amino acids.